Included here is one TCR beta chain sequence, with context. It lacks a known antigen. No clone much larger than this one lies a single base away; base qualities are absent. To prepare the library, UMI-ligation and nested PCR was applied. To cover both TRBC1 and TRBC2, the beta constant-region primer consisted of an equimolar mix of two oligonucleotides. The ligated cDNA went through four rounds of PCR with nested alpha and beta constant-region primers together with the SP2 primer. A single-stranded oligonucleotide containing the SP2 primer and a 12-nucleotide UMI was joined to the 3' end of the cDNA by T4 RNA ligase 1. Incubation of the ligation reaction was carried out at 16 degrees C for roughly 20-25 hours. PCR2 was usually performed as a SYBR Green qPCR and halted at a preset threshold so that over-amplification would not occur. Apart from the first purification, every purification step used Agencourt AMPure XP magnetic beads. Library amounts were measured by Qubit and library quality was assessed on a TapeStation, where the main peak was expected at around 650 bp. Pooled libraries were sequenced on an Illumina MiSeq with v2 2x251 paired-end kits, typically giving roughly 0.9-2.1 million reads per sample. Each sample's library went into the pool at about 4.2 nM, and roughly 4.5-7.5% PhiX was added to help with cluster recognition. As for how the authors treated the data: Using tag matching that tolerated one base-pair mismatch, Decombinator assigned V and J genes to FASTQ reads that had been processed by Demultiplexor. UMIs were used by Collapsinator to correct both sequencing errors and frequency errors arising from PCR heterogeneity. TCRs were translated and CDR3s were extracted from the conserved cysteine to the FGXG phenylalanine by CDR3Translator, with non-productive sequences being flagged. Gini, Shannon entropy and inverse Simpson indices were computed after subsampling the repertoires to the same number of UMI-defined TCRs. Within the linear range, a power law was fitted by maximum likelihood to the distributions of clonotype abundance. Similar UMI counts, unique TCR numbers and clonal distributions were obtained with the pipeline and with MIGEC on one naive CD8 sample. In one analysis, naive TCRs also found in any memory subset of the same donor were removed from the naive repertoire. Repertoires were searched for some 7,000 CMV-associated CDR3 sequences compiled from VDJdb and a published dataset. TCRdb took the public reads, trimmed them with fastp at Q25, ran MiXCR for clone calling and kept in-frame beta chains. Rows are unified per CDR3 protein, each entry keeping the most common DNA and genes. The V and J calls come from TCRdb's annotation, not from the publication. Counted in this sample were tens of thousands of distinct CDR3 sequences; approximately 11% of them appeared once. The ten largest make up more than 0.11% of the sample.

From the second PCR step onward, the TCR alpha chain libraries and the TCR beta chain libraries were amplified separately. CMV status of each donor was established by measuring IFNgamma production from CD4+ T cells after fresh PBMCs were stimulated overnight with CMV viral lysate. CD4 T cells were positively selected using Miltenyi beads, after which CD8 T cells were positively selected from the CD4-negative fraction. Cells stained for CD3, CD4, CD8, CD45RA, CD27 and a live/dead dye were sorted on a BD Aria II into four subsets by CD45RA and CD27. Blood came from a few healthy volunteers, each fractionated into CD4 and CD8 T cells and then into four differentiation subsets. Around 130 ml of peripheral blood was collected from each donor, and PBMC were isolated by Ficoll-Paque PLUS density-gradient centrifugation. Sorted cells were lysed in RLT buffer, after which RNA was extracted using a Qiagen RNeasy kit and stored at -80 degrees C.

V gives up 8 bases and J gives up 4 bases, and the segment between their germline ends measures 12 bases. CDR3 length: 12 amino acids, cysteine to phenylalanine. Kept here is only the CDR3 DNA, which spans 36 bases and is read in frame from base 1. This sample stems from a study of naive and memory T cell subsets (TCRdb year 2017). For the wider study: An open-source, UMI-based TCR alpha and beta sequencing pipeline was applied to sorted naive and memory peripheral blood T cell subsets. Complete agreement was observed between the functional CMV T cell responses and the IgG serology results. RNA was DNase-treated and reverse transcribed with TCR constant-region primers, mostly using SuperScript III. Results and caveats for the whole study, not just this receptor: RNA-based TCR counts may be influenced by expression changes linked to T cell activation and differentiation. A few larger clonotypes were found in naive repertoires, especially CD8, and these larger clonotypes were possibly memory cells re-expressing CD45RA. Once error correction was done, more than 95% of naive TCR sequences showed up just once, which made the naive abundance distributions much steeper than those of the memory subsets. In both CD4 and CD8 cells, a rise in Gini index and a fall in Shannon and inverse Simpson diversity were observed from naive through CM, EM and EMRA. TCR abundance followed a power law whose exponent differed between naive and memory subsets but was consistent across the three individuals. Clonotypes were defined as single alpha or beta chain sequences, not paired alpha/beta receptors. The repertoire findings for the naive and memory subsets could not be validated against a ground truth, as none was available.

The source of this sequence is a human donor in good health. The sequencing sample was made of naive CD4+ T cells from blood. The cell subset or site tag for this specimen amounts to: naive T cells, CD45RA high CD27+. The V gene is TRBV12-3 or TRBV12-4 and the J gene is TRBJ2-7; the D gene assignment is ambiguous. The CDR3 protein sequence reads: CASGRHGYEQYF. The nucleotides read TGTGCCAGCGGACGGCACGGGTACGAGCAGTACTTC.